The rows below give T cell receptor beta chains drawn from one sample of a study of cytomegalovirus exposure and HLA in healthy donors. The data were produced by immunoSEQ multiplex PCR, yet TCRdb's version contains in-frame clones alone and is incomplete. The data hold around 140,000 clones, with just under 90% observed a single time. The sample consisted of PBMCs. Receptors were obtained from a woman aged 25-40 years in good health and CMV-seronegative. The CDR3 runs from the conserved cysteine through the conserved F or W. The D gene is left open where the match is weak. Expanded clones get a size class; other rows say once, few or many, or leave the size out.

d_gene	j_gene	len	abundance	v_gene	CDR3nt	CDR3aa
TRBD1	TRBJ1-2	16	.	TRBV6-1	TGTGCCAGCAGTGAACGGACAGGGTCGACCCCCTATGGCTACACCTTC	CASSERTGSTPYGYTF
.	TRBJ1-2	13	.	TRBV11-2	TGTGCCAGCAGCCAGGGATCGATCTATGGCTACACCTTC	CASSQGSIYGYTF
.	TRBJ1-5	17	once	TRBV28	TGTGCCAGCAGTTTATATTGGGCCAGGGGTAAAAATCAGCCCCAGCATTTT	CASSLYWARGKNQPQHF
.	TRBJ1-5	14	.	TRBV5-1	TGCGCCAGCAGCCTAGACAGTAGCAATCAGCCCCAGCATTTT	CASSLDSSNQPQHF
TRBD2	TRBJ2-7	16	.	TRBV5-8	TGTGCCAGCAGCCCTCTAATAGCGGGACCTCAGTACGAGCAGTACTTC	CASSPLIAGPQYEQYF
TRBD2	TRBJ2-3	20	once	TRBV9	TGTGCCAGCAGCGTATCCTGGGTACCGGGACTAGCGGGGCCCACAGATACGCAGTATTTT	CASSVSWVPGLAGPTDTQYF
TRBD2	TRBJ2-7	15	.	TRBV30	TGTGCCTGGGGTTACCTAGCGGGCCGAACCTACGAGCAGTACTTC	CAWGYLAGRTYEQYF
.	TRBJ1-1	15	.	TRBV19	TGTGCCAGTACCGTTTTGGGGGCGCGAAGCCCTGAAGCTTTCTTT	CASTVLGARSPEAFF
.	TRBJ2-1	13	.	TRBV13	TGTGCCAGCAGCTTAGGACTCAACAATGAGCAGTTCTTC	CASSLGLNNEQFF
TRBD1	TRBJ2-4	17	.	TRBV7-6	TGTGCCAGCAGCCCTAGTTATACAGGGGAGACCAAAAACATTCAGTACTTC	CASSPSYTGETKNIQYF
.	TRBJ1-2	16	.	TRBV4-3	TGCGCCAGCAGCCAAGGGGTGAAGGAGAGTCGCGGTGGCTACACCTTC	CASSQGVKESRGGYTF
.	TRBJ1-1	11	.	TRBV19	TGTGCCAGCCAAGGGGACACTGAAGCTTTCTTT	CASQGDTEAFF
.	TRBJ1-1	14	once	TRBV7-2	TGTGCCAGCAGCTTAGTACCGACAAACACTGAAGCTTTCTTT	CASSLVPTNTEAFF
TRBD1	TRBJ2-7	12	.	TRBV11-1	TGTGCCAGCAGCCCGGACAGGGACGAGCAGTACTTC	CASSPDRDEQYF
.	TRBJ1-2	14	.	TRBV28	TGTGCCAGCAGCGGAAACAGCGGGCGGTGGGGCTACACCTTC	CASSGNSGRWGYTF
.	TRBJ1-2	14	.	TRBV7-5	TGTGTCAGAAGCTTTCCAAGAGCCTGCAGGGGCTACACCTTC	CVRSFPRACRGYTF
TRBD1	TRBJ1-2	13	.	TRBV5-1	TGCGCCAGCAGCTTCGGACAGGGAGGTGGCTACACCTTC	CASSFGQGGGYTF
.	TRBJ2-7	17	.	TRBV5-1	TGCGCCAGCAGCTTGGTTTTGCCAGGACACTTCTCCTACGAGCAGTACTTC	CASSLVLPGHFSYEQYF
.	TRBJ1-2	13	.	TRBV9	TGTGCCAGCAGCGTAGGTAGAAGGGGCGGCTACACCTTC	CASSVGRRGGYTF
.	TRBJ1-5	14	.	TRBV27	TGTGCCAGCAGTTTGATCGGGGGCAATCAGCCCCAGCATTTT	CASSLIGGNQPQHF
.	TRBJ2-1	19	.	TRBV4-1	TGCGCCAGCAGCCAAGGGACCTTAGGGGCCAAAAGAGTTAGCAATGAGCAGTTCTTC	CASSQGTLGAKRVSNEQFF
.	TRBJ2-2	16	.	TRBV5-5	TGTGCCAGCAGCTTGATCGGGGGGCGAAACACCGGGGAGCTGTTTTTT	CASSLIGGRNTGELFF
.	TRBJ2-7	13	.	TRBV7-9	TGTGCCAGCAGCTTGGAACAGGGCTACGAGCAGTACTTC	CASSLEQGYEQYF
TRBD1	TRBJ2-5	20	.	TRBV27	TGTGCCAGCATCACTGGGGTTGGGCTAGTCCGACAGGGGGCACAAGAGACCCAGTACTTC	CASITGVGLVRQGAQETQYF
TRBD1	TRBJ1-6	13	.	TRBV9	TGTGCCAGCAGCTCAACAGGGGGTTCACCCCTCCACTTT	CASSSTGGSPLHF
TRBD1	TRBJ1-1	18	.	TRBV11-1	TGTGCCAGCAGCTTAGCGCGGACAGGGGTAACCGACCCTTTCGAAGCTTTCTTT	CASSLARTGVTDPFEAFF
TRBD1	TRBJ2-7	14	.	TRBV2	TGTGCCAGCAGCGCTAGACAGGGTCCCTACGAGCAGTACTTC	CASSARQGPYEQYF
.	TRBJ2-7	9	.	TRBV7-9	TGTGCCAGCAGCCCAGGGGCGCGGTTC	CASSPGARF
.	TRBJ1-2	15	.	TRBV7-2	TGTGCCAGCAGCTTAATAGGGGGGGGGTTCTATGGCTACACCTTC	CASSLIGGGFYGYTF
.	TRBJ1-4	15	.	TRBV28	TGTGCCAGCACCCTCGGGGGGGCTGGTAATGAAAAACTGTTTTTT	CASTLGGAGNEKLFF
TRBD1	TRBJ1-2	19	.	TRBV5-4	TGTGCCAGCAGCCCTGCGAGGGGGCCTAACGCAATGACTAACTATGGCTACACCTTC	CASSPARGPNAMTNYGYTF
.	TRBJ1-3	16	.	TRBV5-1	TGCGCCAGCAGCCTTTCCCTCTCTTACTCTGGAAACACCATATATTTT	CASSLSLSYSGNTIYF
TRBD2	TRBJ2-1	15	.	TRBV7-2	TGTGCCAGCAGCTTAGCCTCGGGGACTATCTCTGAGCAGTTCTTC	CASSLASGTISEQFF
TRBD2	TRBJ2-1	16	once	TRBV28	TGTGCCAGCACCGTCGGGGGGGGCACCTCCTACAATGAGCAGTTCTTC	CASTVGGGTSYNEQFF
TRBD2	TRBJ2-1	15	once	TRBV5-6	TGTGCCAGCAGATCGAGCGGGGGGTCCTACAATGAGCAGTTCTTC	CASRSSGGSYNEQFF
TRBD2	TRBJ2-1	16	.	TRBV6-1	TGTGCCAGCAGTGAATATGGCGGGAGTAGATACAATGAGCAGTTCTTC	CASSEYGGSRYNEQFF
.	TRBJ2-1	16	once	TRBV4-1	TGCGCCAGCAGCCAAGATCCGGACTACGTTTACAATGAGCAGTTCTTC	CASSQDPDYVYNEQFF
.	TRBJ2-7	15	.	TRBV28	TGTGCCAGCAGTTTCTACACTAAGGTTGCCTACGAGCAGTACTTC	CASSFYTKVAYEQYF
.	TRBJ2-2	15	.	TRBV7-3	TGTGCCAGCAGCTTACTCGGTCGGTTCACCGGGGAGCTGTTTTTT	CASSLLGRFTGELFF
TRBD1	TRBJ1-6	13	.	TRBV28	TGTGCCATCTCAGGGGGCATGGGGTCACCCCTCCACTTT	CAISGGMGSPLHF
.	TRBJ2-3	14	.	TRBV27	TGTGCCAGCAGTTTGGCCAGGGGACCTTATACGCAGTATTTT	CASSLARGPYTQYF
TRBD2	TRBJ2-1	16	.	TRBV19	TGTGCCAGTAGTATAGGACTAGCGGGAGGGGGAGATGAGCAGTTCTTC	CASSIGLAGGGDEQFF
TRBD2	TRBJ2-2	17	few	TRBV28	TGTGCCAGCAGTTTAGGGTCTAGCGGGATAGCCACCGGGGAGCTGTTTTTT	CASSLGSSGIATGELFF
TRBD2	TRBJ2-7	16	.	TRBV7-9	TGTGCCAGCAGCTTTAGCGGGGGGACCTCCTCCTACGAGCAGTACTTC	CASSFSGGTSSYEQYF
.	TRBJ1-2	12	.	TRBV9	TGTGCCAGCAGCGTAGACAACTATGGCTACCCCTTC	CASSVDNYGYPF